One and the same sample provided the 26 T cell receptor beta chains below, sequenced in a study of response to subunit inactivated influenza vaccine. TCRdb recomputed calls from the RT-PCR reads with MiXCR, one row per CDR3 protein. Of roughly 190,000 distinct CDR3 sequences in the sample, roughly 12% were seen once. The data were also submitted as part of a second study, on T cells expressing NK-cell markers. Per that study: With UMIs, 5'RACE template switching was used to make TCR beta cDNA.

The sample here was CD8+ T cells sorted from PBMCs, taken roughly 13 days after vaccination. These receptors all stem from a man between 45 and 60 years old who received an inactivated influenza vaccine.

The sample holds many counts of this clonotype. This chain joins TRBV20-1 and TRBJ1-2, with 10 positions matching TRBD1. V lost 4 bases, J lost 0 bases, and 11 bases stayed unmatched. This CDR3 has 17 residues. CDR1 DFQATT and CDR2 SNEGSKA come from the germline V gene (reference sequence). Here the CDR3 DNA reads TGCAGTGCTAAATGGACAGGGGGGAGGAAATCTAACTATGGCTACACCTTC. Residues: CSAKWTGGRKSNYGYTF.

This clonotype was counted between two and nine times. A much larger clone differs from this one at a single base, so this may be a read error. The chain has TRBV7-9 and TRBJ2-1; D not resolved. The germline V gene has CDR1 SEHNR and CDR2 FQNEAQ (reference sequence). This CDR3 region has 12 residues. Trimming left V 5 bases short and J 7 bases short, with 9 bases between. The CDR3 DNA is TGTGCCAGCAGCCCCGGACGGAATGAGCAGTTCTTC. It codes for CASSPGRNEQFF.

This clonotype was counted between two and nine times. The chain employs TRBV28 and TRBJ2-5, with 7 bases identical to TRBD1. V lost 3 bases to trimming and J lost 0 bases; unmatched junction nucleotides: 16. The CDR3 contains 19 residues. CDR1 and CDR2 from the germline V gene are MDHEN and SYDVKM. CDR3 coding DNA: TGTGCCAGCAGTTTTTGGTCGGGGACAGATGCCCTCGACCAAGAGACCCAGTACTTC. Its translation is CASSFWSGTDALDQETQYF. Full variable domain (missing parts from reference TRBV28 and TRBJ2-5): DVKVTQSSRYLVKRTGEKVFLECVQDMDHENMFWYRQDPGLGLRLIYFSYDVKMKEKGDIPEGYSVSREKKERFSLILESASTNQTSMYLCASSFWSGTDALDQETQYFGPGTRLLVL.

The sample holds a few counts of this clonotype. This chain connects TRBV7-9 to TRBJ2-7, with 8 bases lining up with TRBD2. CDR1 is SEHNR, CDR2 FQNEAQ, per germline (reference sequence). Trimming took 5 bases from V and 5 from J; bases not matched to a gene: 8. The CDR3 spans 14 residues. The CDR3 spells CASSLKRELNEQYF. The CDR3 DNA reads TGTGCCAGCAGCCTAAAGCGGGAGCTCAACGAGCAGTACTTC. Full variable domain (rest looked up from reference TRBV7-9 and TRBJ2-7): DTGVSQNPRHKITKRGQNVTFRCDPISEHNRLYWYRQTLGQGPEFLTYFQNEAQLEKSRLLSDRFSAERPKGSFSTLEIQRTEQGDSAMYLCASSLKRELNEQYFGPGTRLTVT.

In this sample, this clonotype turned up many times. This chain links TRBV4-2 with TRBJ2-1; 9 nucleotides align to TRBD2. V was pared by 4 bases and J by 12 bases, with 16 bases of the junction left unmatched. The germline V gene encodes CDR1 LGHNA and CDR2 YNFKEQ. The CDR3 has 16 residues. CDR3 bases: TGTGCCAGCAGCCCCCATGAGGGACTAGCCGAAGGGGGGCAGTTCTTC. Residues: CASSPHEGLAEGGQFF.

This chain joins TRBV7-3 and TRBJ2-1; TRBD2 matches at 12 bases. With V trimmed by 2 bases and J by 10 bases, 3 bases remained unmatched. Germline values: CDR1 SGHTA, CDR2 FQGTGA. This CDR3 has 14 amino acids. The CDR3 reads CASSLGTSGWEQFF. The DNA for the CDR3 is TGTGCCAGCAGCTTAGGGACTAGCGGGTGGGAGCAGTTCTTC.

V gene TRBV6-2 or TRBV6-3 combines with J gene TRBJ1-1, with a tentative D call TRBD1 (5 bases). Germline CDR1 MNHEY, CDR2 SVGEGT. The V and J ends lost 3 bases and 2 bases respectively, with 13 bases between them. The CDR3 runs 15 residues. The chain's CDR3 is CASSYSRGGNTEAFF. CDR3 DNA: TGTGCCAGCAGTTATTCGAGGGGTGGAAACACTGAAGCTTTCTTT.

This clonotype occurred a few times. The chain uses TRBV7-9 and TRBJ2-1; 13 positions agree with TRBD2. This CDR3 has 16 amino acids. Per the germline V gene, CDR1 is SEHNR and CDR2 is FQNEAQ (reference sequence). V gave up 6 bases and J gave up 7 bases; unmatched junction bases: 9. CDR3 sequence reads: CASRGLAGSLLNEQFF. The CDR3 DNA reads TGTGCCAGCAGGGGACTAGCGGGATCTCTTTTAAATGAGCAGTTCTTC.

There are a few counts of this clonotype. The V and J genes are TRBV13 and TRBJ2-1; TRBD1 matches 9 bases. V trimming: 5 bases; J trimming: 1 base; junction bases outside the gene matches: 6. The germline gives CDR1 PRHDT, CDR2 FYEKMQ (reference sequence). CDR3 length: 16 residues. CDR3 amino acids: CASSPMDRGSYNEQFF. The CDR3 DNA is TGTGCCAGCAGCCCTATGGACAGGGGATCCTACAATGAGCAGTTCTTC.

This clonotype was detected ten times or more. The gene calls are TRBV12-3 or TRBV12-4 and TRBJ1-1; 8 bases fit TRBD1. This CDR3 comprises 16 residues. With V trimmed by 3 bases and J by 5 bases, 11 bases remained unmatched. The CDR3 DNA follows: TGTGCCAGCAGTTTTGGGACAGGACTTCTGGGGACTGAAGCTTTCTTT. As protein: CASSFGTGLLGTEAFF.

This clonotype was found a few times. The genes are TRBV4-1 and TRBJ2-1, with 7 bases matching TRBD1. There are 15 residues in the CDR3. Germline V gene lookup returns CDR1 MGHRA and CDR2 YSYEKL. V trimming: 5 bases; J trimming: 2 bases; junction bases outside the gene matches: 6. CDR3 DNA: TGCGCCAGCAGCTCCCGGGACAGTGCCTACAATGAGCAGTTCTTC. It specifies CASSSRDSAYNEQFF.

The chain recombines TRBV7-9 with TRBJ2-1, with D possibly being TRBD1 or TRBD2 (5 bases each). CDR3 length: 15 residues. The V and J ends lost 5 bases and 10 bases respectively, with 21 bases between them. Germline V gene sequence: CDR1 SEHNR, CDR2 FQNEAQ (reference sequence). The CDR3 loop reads CASSVDGMRGREQFF. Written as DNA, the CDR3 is TGTGCCAGCAGCGTGGACGGTATGAGGGGTCGGGAGCAGTTCTTC.

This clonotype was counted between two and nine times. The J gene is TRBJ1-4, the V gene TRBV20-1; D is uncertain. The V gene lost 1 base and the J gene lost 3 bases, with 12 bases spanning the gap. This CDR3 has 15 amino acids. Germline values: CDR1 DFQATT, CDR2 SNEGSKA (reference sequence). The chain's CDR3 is CSARGQQSPNEKLFF. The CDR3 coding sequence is TGCAGTGCTAGAGGGCAGCAGTCACCTAATGAAAAACTGTTTTTT.

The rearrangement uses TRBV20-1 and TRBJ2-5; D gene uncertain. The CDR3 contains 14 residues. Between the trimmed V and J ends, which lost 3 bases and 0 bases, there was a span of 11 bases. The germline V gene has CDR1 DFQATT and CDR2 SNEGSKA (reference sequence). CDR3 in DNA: TGCAGTGCTAGTCTCCCAACAGACCAAGAGACCCAGTACTTC. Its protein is CSASLPTDQETQYF.

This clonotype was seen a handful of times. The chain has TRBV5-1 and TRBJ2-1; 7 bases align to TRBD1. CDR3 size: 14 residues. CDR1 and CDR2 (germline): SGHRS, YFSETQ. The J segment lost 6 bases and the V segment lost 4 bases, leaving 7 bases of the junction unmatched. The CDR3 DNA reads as TGCGCCAGCAGCCAAAACAGGGGACGCAATGAGCAGTTCTTC. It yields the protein CASSQNRGRNEQFF.

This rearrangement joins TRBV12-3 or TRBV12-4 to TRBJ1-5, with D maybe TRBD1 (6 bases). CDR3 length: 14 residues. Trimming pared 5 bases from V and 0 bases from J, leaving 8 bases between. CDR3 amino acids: CASSTDSSNQPQHF. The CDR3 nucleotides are TGTGCCAGCAGTACGGACAGTAGCAATCAGCCCCAGCATTTT.

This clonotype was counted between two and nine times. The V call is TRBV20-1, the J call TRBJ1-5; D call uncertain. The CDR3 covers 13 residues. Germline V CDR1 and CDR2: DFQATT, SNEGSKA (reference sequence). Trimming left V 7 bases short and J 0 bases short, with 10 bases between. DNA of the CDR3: TGCAGTGTTACGGGGTTTAGCAATCAGCCCCAGCATTTT. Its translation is CSVTGFSNQPQHF.

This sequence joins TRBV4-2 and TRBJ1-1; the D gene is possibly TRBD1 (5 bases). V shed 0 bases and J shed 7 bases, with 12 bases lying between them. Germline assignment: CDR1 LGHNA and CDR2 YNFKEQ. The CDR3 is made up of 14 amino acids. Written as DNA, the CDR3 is TGTGCCAGCAGCCAAGATAGGGGAGGGGTTGAAGCTTTCTTT. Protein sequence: CASSQDRGGVEAFF.

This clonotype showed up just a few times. The CDR3 coding sequence is TGTGCCAGCAGTTTAGGACTAGCGGGCGCAGATACGCAGTATTTT. It codes for CASSLGLAGADTQYF. The J gene is TRBJ2-3, the V gene TRBV12-3 or TRBV12-4; TRBD2 matches at 10 bases. The V gene end was trimmed by 1 base and the J gene end by 4 bases; junction bases not matched to a gene: 2. The CDR3 is made up of 15 amino acids.

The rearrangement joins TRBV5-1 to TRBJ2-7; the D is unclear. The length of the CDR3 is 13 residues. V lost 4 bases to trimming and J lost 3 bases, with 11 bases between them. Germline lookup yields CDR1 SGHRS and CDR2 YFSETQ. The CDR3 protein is CASSVRADYEQYF. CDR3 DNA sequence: TGCGCCAGCAGCGTTAGGGCAGACTACGAGCAGTACTTC.

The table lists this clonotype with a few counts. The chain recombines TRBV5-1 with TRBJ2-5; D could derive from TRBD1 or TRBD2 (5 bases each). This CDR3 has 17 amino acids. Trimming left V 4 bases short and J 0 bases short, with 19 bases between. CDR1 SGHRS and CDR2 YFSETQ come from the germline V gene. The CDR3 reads CASSGTSELWYQETQYF. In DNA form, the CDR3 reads TGCGCCAGCAGCGGGACCTCGGAGCTCTGGTACCAAGAGACCCAGTACTTC.

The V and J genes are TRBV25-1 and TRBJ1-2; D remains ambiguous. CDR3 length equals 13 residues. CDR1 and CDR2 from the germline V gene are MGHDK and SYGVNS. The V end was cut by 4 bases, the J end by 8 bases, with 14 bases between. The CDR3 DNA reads TGTGCCAGCAGTGCGTCAGGCCGCCTAGGCTACACCTTC. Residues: CASSASGRLGYTF.

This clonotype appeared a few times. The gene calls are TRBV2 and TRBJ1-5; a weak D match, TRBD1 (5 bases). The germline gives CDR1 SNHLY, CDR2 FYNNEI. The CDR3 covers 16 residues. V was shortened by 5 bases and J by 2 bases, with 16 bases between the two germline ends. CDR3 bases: TGTGCCAGCAGTCAAAGAAGGGGTTGGGGCAATCAGCCCCAGCATTTT. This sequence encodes CASSQRRGWGNQPQHF.

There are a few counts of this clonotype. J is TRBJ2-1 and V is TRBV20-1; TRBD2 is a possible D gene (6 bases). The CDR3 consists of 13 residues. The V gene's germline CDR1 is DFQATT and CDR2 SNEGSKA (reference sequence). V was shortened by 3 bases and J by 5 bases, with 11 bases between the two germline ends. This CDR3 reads CSASRRDDNEQFF. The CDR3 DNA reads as TGCAGTGCTAGTCGGCGGGACGACAATGAGCAGTTCTTC.

This CDR3 reads CASSDLGTTTEAFF. DNA of the CDR3: TGTGCCAGCAGTGATCTAGGGACAACCACTGAAGCTTTCTTT. The chain is built from TRBV2 and TRBJ1-1, with a tentative D call TRBD1 (6 bases). This CDR3 is built from 14 residues. Germline CDR1 and CDR2: SNHLY and FYNNEI. V lost 3 bases and J 4 bases, leaving 12 bases between the germline ends.

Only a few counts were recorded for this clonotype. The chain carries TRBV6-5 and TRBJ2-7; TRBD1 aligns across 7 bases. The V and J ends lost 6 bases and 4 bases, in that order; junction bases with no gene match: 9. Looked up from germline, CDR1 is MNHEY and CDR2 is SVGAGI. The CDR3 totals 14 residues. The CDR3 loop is CASSYDRAQYEQYF. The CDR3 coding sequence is TGTGCCAGCAGCTACGACAGGGCTCAGTACGAGCAGTACTTC.